This T cell receptor beta chain was recorded in a study of T cell responses to AZD1222 COVID-19 vaccine. Study in general: Analysis merged second doses at about 4 or about 12 weeks.

Clones were sequenced by immunoSEQ multiplex PCR, and TCRdb holds only the in-frame ones, with some missing. The repertoire consists of around 78,000 clones, with roughly 80% occurring once and the leading ten covering about 3%. CDR3 length equals 16 residues. CDR1 and CDR2 from the germline V gene are SQVTM and ANQGSEA. Unmatched junction bases numbered 13, after V lost 4 bases and J lost 3 bases. The source was peripheral blood, collected on day 0 of AZD1222 vaccination. The chain uses TRBV29-1 and TRBJ2-7, with 9 bases aligning to TRBD2. The sequence was obtained from an adult in good health. This CDR3 is CSVAPSGTRLGYEQYF. The CDR3 DNA reads TGCAGCGTTGCTCCTAGCGGGACTAGGCTAGGCTACGAGCAGTACTTC.